This entry is about one T cell receptor beta chain. Its antigen remains unknown. The data belong to a study of T cell responses to AZD1222 COVID-19 vaccine. Study-level points and caveats: The donors showed a predominance of white British ancestry and of females, with possible underestimation of clonal diversity. Repertoire sampling was restricted to post-peak T cell response timepoints.

Second-dose intervals of approximately 4 or approximately 12 weeks were pooled. Assay used: immunoSEQ multiplex PCR; TCRdb lists only in-frame clones, some missing. This table holds approximately 100,000 clones, around 87% found once. This CDR3 is built from 15 residues. J was trimmed by 5 bases and V by 0 bases; bases with no gene match: 6. The germline gives CDR1 SGDLS, CDR2 YYNGEE. The source of this sequence is an adult who received the AZD1222 COVID-19 vaccine. This chain joins TRBV9 and TRBJ2-7; TRBD1 agrees at 9 bases. The sequences come from peripheral blood, collected 28 days after the second AZD1222 dose. CDR3 residues: CASSVGGTGYNEQYF. CDR3 nucleotides: TGTGCCAGCAGCGTAGGAGGGACAGGGTACAACGAGCAGTACTTC.